This is a list of T cell receptor beta chains from one sample in a study of blood T cell repertoires in COVID-19. TCRdb keeps only in-frame clones here, not all; method: immunoSEQ multiplex PCR. The table has 15,000 to 20,000 clones, over 75% seen once. Source material: peripheral blood. These receptor sequences come from a man in his forties or fifties with active or convalescent COVID-19. Both conserved end residues are part of each CDR3. D genes are given only for firm matches. Not every row has a clone size; where given, it reads once, few, many or a size class.

v_call	cdr3_length	clone_size	d_call	j_call	cdr3_aa	cdr3_nt
TRBV11-2	15	once	TRBD2	TRBJ2-5	CASSFLGGDQETQYF	TGTGCCAGCAGCTTTCTCGGGGGGGATCAAGAGACCCAGTACTTC
TRBV9	15	-	TRBD1	TRBJ1-4	CASSPPGTGNEKLFF	TGTGCCAGCAGCCCCCCCGGGACAGGGAATGAAAAACTGTTTTTT
TRBV2	16	-	TRBD2	TRBJ2-5	CASTRTSGGAEETQYF	TGTGCCAGCACAAGGACTAGCGGGGGGGCTGAGGAGACCCAGTACTTC
TRBV4-2	15	-	TRBD1	TRBJ1-5	CASSQTTGGQAPQHF	TGTGCCAGCAGCCAAACGACAGGGGGACAGGCGCCCCAGCATTTT
TRBV7-9	16	-	-	TRBJ1-4	CASSRYRDATNEKLFF	TGTGCCAGCAGCCGATACAGGGATGCAACTAATGAAAAACTGTTTTTT
TRBV7-9	11	-	-	TRBJ1-4	CAIREGEKLFF	TGTGCCATCAGAGAGGGTGAAAAACTGTTTTTT
TRBV5-1	13	-	-	TRBJ2-2	CASSWTDTGELFF	TGCGCCAGCAGCTGGACAGACACCGGGGAGCTGTTTTTT
TRBV4-2	16	-	TRBD1	TRBJ1-5	CASSRAQGAGNQPQHF	TGTGCCAGCAGCCGAGCACAGGGGGCTGGCAATCAGCCCCAGCATTTT
TRBV6-5	12	-	-	TRBJ2-1	CATSPRANEQFF	TGTGCCACCAGTCCCAGGGCGAATGAGCAGTTCTTC
TRBV10-3	15	-	-	TRBJ1-4	CAISENRLTNEKLFF	TGTGCCATCAGTGAGAACAGGTTAACTAATGAAAAACTGTTTTTT
TRBV5-6	13	-	-	TRBJ1-2	CASSFPQGGGYTF	TGTGCCAGCAGCTTTCCGCAGGGCGGCGGCTACACCTTC
TRBV19	11	once	-	TRBJ2-2	CASSEDGELFF	TGTGCCAGTAGTGAGGACGGGGAGCTGTTTTTT
TRBV9	17	-	-	TRBJ2-1	CASSVRTEGDFYNEQFF	TGTGCCAGCAGCGTACGGACAGAAGGAGATTTTTACAATGAGCAGTTCTTC
TRBV7-6	13	few	-	TRBJ2-3	CASSGPGTDTQYF	TGTGCCAGCAGCGGACCGGGGACAGATACGCAGTATTTT
TRBV5-1	14	-	-	TRBJ1-1	CASSLVAGKGEAFF	TGCGCCAGCAGCTTGGTGGCGGGGAAGGGTGAAGCTTTCTTT
TRBV18	14	-	-	TRBJ1-2	CASSPLDRDYGYTF	TGTGCCAGCTCACCTTTGGACAGAGACTATGGCTACACCTTC
TRBV7-9	17	-	-	TRBJ1-4	CASSLSVRGSTNEKLFF	TGTGCCAGCAGCTTATCGGTCAGGGGATCAACTAATGAAAAACTGTTTTTT
TRBV6-5	11	-	-	TRBJ1-1	CASIRTDQAFF	TGTGCCAGCATTAGGACAGACCAAGCTTTCTTT
TRBV19	13	-	TRBD1	TRBJ1-4	CASSTQGAEKLFF	TGTGCCAGTAGTACCCAGGGGGCGGAAAAACTGTTTTTT
TRBV6-6	14	-	TRBD1	TRBJ1-2	CASSRTGGFYGYTF	TGTGCCAGCAGTCGAACAGGGGGCTTCTATGGCTACACCTTC
TRBV27	13	once	TRBD1	TRBJ1-2	CASSPGQGDGYTF	TGTGCCAGCAGTCCTGGACAGGGAGACGGCTACACCTTC
TRBV18	15	-	-	TRBJ1-4	CASSPPAGHNEKLFF	TGTGCCAGCTCACCACCGGCAGGGCATAATGAAAAACTGTTTTTT
TRBV3-1/TRBV3-2	14	-	TRBD2	TRBJ2-1	CASSPQLAGGQQFF	TGTGCCAGCAGCCCTCAACTAGCGGGGGGGCAACAGTTCTTC
TRBV20-1	14	-	TRBD2	TRBJ2-5	CSASLAGGGETQYF	TGCAGTGCTAGTTTGGCGGGGGGTGGGGAGACCCAGTACTTC
TRBV5-4	14	-	TRBD2	TRBJ2-5	CASSLASGEETQYF	TGTGCCAGCAGCTTGGCTAGCGGGGAGGAGACCCAGTACTTC
TRBV21-1	18	-	-	TRBJ2-6	CASSFRTGLYSGANVLTF	TGTGCCAGCAGCTTCCGGACAGGGCTTTACTCTGGGGCCAACGTCCTGACTTTC
TRBV19	17	-	TRBD2	TRBJ2-3	CASSRWTSGGDTDTQYF	TGTGCCAGTAGCCGTTGGACTAGCGGGGGGGATACAGATACGCAGTATTTT
TRBV6-2/TRBV6-3	12	medium-sized	-	TRBJ2-1	CASSFTYNEQFF	TGTGCCAGCAGTTTTACCTACAATGAGCAGTTCTTC
TRBV9	16	-	TRBD1	TRBJ2-3	CASSPGTGLTTDTQYF	TGTGCCAGCAGCCCAGGGACAGGGCTCACCACAGATACGCAGTATTTT
TRBV7-9	14	few	-	TRBJ1-5	CASSQAEGNQPQHF	TGTGCCAGCAGCCAGGCAGAAGGCAATCAGCCCCAGCATTTT
TRBV3-1/TRBV3-2	14	few	-	TRBJ1-6	CASSQSVRNSPLHF	TGTGCCAGCAGCCAATCCGTGCGTAATTCACCCCTCCACTTT
TRBV19	16	-	TRBD1	TRBJ1-3	CASGRAGGLSGNTIYF	TGTGCCAGTGGGAGGGCAGGGGGCCTCTCTGGAAACACCATATATTTT
TRBV9	15	-	-	TRBJ1-1	CASSSRLDSSATAFF	TGTGCCAGCAGCTCCCGCCTAGACAGTTCCGCAACAGCTTTCTTT
TRBV27	14	few	TRBD1	TRBJ1-1	CASSLGTVNTEAFF	TGTGCCAGCAGTTTAGGGACAGTGAACACTGAAGCTTTCTTT
TRBV9	16	-	-	TRBJ2-3	CASSVGLYGGTDTQYF	TGTGCCAGCAGCGTAGGGCTTTATGGTGGCACAGATACGCAGTATTTT
TRBV5-1	13	-	-	TRBJ2-7	CASSLQGSYEQYF	TGCGCCAGCAGCTTGCAGGGTTCCTACGAGCAGTACTTC
TRBV6-5	15	-	-	TRBJ1-3	CASSYGAGALNTIYF	TGTGCCAGCAGTTACGGGGCAGGGGCCCTAAACACCATATATTTT
TRBV13	14	few	-	TRBJ2-3	CASSPGRVTDTQYF	TGTGCCAGCAGCCCCGGGCGGGTTACAGATACGCAGTATTTT
TRBV5-1	15	-	TRBD1	TRBJ1-1	CASSLEGAGNTEAFF	TGCGCCAGCAGCTTGGAGGGGGCGGGGAACACTGAAGCTTTCTTT
TRBV5-1	13	-	-	TRBJ2-3	CASSSARSDTQYF	TGCGCCAGCAGCTCCGCACGGTCAGATACGCAGTATTTT